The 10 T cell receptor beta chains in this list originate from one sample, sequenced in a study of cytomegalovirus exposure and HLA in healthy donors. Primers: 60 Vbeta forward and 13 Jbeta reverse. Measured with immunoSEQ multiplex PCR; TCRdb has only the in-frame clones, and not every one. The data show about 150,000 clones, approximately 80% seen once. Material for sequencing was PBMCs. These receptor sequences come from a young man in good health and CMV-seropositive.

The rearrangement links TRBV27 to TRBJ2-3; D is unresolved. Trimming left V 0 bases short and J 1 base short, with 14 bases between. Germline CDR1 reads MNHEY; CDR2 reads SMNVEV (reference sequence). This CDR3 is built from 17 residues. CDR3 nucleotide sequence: TGTGCCAGCAGTTTATCGATAAGAGTAGTTGGCACAGATACGCAGTATTTT. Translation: CASSLSIRVVGTDTQYF.

The CDR3 protein is CASSELLPGDQYF. For the CDR3, the DNA is TGCGCCAGCAGTGAGCTTTTACCAGGGGACCAGTACTTC. This chain uses TRBV10-1 with TRBJ2-7; D is possibly TRBD1 (6 bases). The CDR3 spans 13 residues. Germline-derived CDR1 and CDR2 are WNHNN and SYGVQD (reference sequence). The ends were cut back, 2 bases at V and 10 bases at J, with 15 bases in the middle.

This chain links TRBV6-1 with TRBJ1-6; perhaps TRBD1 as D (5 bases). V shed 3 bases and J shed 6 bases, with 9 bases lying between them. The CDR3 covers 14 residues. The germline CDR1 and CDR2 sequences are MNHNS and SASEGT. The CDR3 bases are TGTGCCAGCAGTGAGGGGCACGGTAATTCACCCCTCCACTTT. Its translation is CASSEGHGNSPLHF.

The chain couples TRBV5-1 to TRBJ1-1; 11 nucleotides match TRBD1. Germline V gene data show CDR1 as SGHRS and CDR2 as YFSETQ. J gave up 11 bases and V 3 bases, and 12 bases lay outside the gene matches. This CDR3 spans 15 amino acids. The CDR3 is CASSWDRDRGIRAFF. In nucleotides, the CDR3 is TGCGCCAGCAGCTGGGACCGGGACAGGGGGATTCGGGCTTTCTTT.

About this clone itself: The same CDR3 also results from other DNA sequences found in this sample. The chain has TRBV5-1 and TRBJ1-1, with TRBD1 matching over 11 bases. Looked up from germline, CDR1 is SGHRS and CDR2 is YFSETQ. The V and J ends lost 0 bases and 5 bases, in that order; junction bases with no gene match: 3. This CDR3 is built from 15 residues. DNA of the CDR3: TGCGCCAGCAGCTTGGGGGGACAGGGGGAAACTGAAGCTTTCTTT. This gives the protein CASSLGGQGETEAFF.

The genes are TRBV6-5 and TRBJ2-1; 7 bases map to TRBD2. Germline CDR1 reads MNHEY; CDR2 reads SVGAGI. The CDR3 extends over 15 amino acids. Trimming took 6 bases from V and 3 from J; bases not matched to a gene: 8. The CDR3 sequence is CASSRIAGNYNEQFF. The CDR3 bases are TGTGCCAGCAGCCGAATAGCGGGTAACTACAATGAGCAGTTCTTC.

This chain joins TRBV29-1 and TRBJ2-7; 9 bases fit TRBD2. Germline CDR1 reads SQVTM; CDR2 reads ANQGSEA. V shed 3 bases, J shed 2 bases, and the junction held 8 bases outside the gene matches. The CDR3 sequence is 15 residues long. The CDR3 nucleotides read TGCAGCGTTGAGTCCGTCCTAGCGGGGACCTACGAGCAGTACTTC. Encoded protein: CSVESVLAGTYEQYF.

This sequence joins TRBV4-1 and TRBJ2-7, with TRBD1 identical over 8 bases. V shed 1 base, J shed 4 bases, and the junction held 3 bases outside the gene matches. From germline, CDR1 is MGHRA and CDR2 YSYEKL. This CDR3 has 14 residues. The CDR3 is CASSQGTGRYEQYF. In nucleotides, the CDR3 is TGCGCCAGCAGCCAAGGGACAGGGCGGTACGAGCAGTACTTC.

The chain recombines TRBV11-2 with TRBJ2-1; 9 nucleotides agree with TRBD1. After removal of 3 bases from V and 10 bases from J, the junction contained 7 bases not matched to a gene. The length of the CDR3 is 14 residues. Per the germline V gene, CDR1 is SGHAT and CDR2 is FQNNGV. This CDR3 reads CASSLGTGFLEQFF. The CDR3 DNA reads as TGTGCCAGCAGCTTGGGGACAGGGTTTTTAGAGCAGTTCTTC.

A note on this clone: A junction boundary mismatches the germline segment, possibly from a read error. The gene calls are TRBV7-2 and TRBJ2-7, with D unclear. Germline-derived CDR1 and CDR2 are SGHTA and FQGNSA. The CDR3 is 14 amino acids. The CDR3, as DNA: TGTGCCGGCAGCCCCCGAGGCGACCTCTACGAGCAGTACTTC. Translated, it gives CAGSPRGDLYEQYF.